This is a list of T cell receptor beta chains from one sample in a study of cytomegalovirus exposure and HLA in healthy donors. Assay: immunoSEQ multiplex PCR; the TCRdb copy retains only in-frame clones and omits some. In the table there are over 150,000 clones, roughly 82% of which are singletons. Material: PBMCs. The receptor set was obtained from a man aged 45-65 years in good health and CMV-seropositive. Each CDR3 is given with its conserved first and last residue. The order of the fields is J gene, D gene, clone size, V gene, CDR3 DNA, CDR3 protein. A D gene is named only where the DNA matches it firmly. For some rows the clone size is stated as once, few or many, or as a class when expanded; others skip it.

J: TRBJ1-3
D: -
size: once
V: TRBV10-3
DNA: TGTGCCATCAGTAGATCCTTGAGGGAGGAAAACACCATATATTTT
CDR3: CAISRSLREENTIYF

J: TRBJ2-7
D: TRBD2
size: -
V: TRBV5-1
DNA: TGCGCCAGCAGCTTGGCCCTAGCGGGAGGGCCGGGAGAGCAGTACTTC
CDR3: CASSLALAGGPGEQYF

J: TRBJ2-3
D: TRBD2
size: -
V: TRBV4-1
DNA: TGCGCCAGCAGCCAGTCATTGATGGTAGCGGGGACCTCAGATACGCAGTATTTT
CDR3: CASSQSLMVAGTSDTQYF

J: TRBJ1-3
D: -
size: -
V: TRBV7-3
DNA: TGTGCCAGCAGCCGAGTCCGGGGGTCTGGAAACACCATATATTTT
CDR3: CASSRVRGSGNTIYF

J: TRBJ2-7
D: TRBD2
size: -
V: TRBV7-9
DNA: TGTGCCAGCAGCCCCCGGACTAGCGGCAACGAGCAGTACTTC
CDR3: CASSPRTSGNEQYF

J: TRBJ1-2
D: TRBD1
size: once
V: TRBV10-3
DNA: TGTGCCATCAGATCCGACAGGGGGCCAGGCTACACCTTC
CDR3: CAIRSDRGPGYTF

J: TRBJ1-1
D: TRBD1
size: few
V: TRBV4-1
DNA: TGCGCCAGCAGCCAAGCCCCGACAGGGGGTGAAGCTTTCTTT
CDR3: CASSQAPTGGEAFF

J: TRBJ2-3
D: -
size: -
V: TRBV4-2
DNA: TGTGCCAGCAGCCAATTGTATGGCGGCGCCGAAGTTGATACGCAGTATTTT
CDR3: CASSQLYGGAEVDTQYF

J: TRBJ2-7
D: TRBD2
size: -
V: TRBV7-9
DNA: TGTGCCAGCAGCTTAGAGCGGGGGGGCGCCTACGAGCAGTACTTC
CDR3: CASSLERGGAYEQYF

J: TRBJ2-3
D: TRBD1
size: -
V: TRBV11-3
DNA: TGTGCCAGCAGCTTATCGACAGGGAGCACAGATACGCAGTATTTT
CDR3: CASSLSTGSTDTQYF

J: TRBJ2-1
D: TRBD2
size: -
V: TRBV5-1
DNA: TGCGCCAGCAGCTTGACTTTAGGGAGGGCGGGGGACAATGAGCAGTTCTTC
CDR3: CASSLTLGRAGDNEQFF

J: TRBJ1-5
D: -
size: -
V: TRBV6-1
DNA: TGTGCCAGCAGTGCCGACTTTGGGTCCTCAAATCAGCCCCAGCATTTT
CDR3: CASSADFGSSNQPQHF

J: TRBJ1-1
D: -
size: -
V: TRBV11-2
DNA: TGTGCCAGCAGCTTAGTTGTGGGGCCTGAAGCTTTCTTT
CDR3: CASSLVVGPEAFF

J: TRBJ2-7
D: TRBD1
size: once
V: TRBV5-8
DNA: TGTGCCAGCAGCTTGGAAGGGACAGGGGCGAAGGAGCAGTACTTC
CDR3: CASSLEGTGAKEQYF

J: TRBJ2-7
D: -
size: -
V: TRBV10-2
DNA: TGCGCCAGCAGTAGGACGGGAGATCCGTACTTC
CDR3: CASSRTGDPYF

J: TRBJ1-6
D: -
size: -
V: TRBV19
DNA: TGTGCCAGTAGTGACCGGGACACAGCGGGATCACCCCTCCACTTT
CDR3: CASSDRDTAGSPLHF

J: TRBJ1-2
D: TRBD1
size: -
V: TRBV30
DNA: TGTGCCTGGAGTGTACCCCCAGGGGGCGGGGGCTACACCTTC
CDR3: CAWSVPPGGGGYTF

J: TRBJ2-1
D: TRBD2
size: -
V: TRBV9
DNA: TGTGCCAGCAACCTACTTCAGGGAGGGGAGCAGTTCTTC
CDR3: CASNLLQGGEQFF

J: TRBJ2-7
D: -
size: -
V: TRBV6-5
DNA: TGTGCCAGCAGTCCCACAGGGATTGCCTACGAGCAGTACTTC
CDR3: CASSPTGIAYEQYF

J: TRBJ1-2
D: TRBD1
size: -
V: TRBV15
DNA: TGTGCCACCAGCAGGGGGACAGCTAACTATGGCTACACCTTC
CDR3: CATSRGTANYGYTF

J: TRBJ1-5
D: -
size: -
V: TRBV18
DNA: TGTGCCAGCTCCCGTGCGGTGTTATCCAATCAGCCCCAGCATTTT
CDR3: CASSRAVLSNQPQHF

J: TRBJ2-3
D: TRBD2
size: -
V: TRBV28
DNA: TGTGCCAGCAGTACCCCAGGGAGCCGGGGGGGGCCAGATACGCAGTATTTT
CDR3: CASSTPGSRGGPDTQYF

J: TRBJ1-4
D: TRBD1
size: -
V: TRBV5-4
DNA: TGTGCCAGCAGCTCCGGGACAGCTAATGAAAAACTGTTTTTT
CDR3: CASSSGTANEKLFF

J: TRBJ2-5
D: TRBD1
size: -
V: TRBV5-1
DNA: TGCGCCAGCAGCGTCGACAGGGACCAAGAGACCCAGTACTTC
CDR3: CASSVDRDQETQYF

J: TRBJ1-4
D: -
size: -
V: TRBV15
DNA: TGTGCCACCAGCAGGCGTAGAGCCGGGAATGAAAAACTGTTTTTT
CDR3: CATSRRRAGNEKLFF

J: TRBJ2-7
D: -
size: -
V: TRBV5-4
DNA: TGTGCCAGCAGCTTGGAAGCTAGTGGGTACGAGCAGTACTTC
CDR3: CASSLEASGYEQYF

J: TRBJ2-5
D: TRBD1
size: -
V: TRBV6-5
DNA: TGTGCCAGCAGTTTGGGACAGGGGGAGAGACAAGAGACCCAGTACTTC
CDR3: CASSLGQGERQETQYF

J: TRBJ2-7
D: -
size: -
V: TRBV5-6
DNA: TGTGCCAGCACCAACCTAACTATCCCATACGAGCAGTACTTC
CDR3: CASTNLTIPYEQYF

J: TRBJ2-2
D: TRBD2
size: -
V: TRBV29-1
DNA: TGCAGCGCCCTTAGCGGGACGAACACCGGGGAGCTGTTTTTT
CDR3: CSALSGTNTGELFF

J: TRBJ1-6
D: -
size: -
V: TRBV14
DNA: TGTGCCAGCAGCCAAGATTCGGTTTTAGGGGAACCCCTCCACTTT
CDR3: CASSQDSVLGEPLHF

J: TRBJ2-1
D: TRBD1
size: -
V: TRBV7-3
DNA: TGTGCCAGCAGCCAAAACAGGGGAAGCAATGAGCAGTTCTTC
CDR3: CASSQNRGSNEQFF

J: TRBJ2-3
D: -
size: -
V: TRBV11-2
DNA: TGTGCCAGCAGCTCCATGGAGGGAGTGGGGCCAGATACGCAGTATTTT
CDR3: CASSSMEGVGPDTQYF

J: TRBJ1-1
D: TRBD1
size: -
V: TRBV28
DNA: TGTGCCAGCAGCGTCTACAGGGGAGTGTTGAACACTGAAGCTTTCTTT
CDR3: CASSVYRGVLNTEAFF

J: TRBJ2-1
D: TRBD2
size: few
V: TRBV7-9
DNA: TGTGCCAGCAGCTTAGCCCTACTAGCGGGAGGCTACAATGAGCAGTTCTTC
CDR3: CASSLALLAGGYNEQFF

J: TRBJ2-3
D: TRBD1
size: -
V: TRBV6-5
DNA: TGTGCCACCTACTTCCCAGGGGGTGGCACAGATACGCAGTATTTT
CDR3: CATYFPGGGTDTQYF

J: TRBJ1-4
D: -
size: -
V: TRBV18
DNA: TGTGCCAGCTCACCACCGGGAGGAAATGAAAAACTGTTTTTT
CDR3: CASSPPGGNEKLFF

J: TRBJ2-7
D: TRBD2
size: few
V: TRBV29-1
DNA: TGCAGCGTTGTCCGAGCGGGGGTCGCCGAGCAGTACTTC
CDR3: CSVVRAGVAEQYF

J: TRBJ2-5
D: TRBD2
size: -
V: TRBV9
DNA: TGTGCCAGCGGGGGGGAGGTGGGGAAGACCCAGTACTTC
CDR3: CASGGEVGKTQYF

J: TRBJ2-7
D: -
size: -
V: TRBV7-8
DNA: TGTGCCAGCAGCACCCCGCGGGGTGAACGCTCCTACGAGCAGTACTTC
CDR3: CASSTPRGERSYEQYF

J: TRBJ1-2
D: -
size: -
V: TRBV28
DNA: TGTGCCAACTACGGACAGATGTGGGGCTACACCTTC
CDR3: CANYGQMWGYTF

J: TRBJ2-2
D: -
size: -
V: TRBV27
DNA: TGTGCCAGCAGCCAAACTAGCTTCGGCGGGGAGCTGTTTTTT
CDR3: CASSQTSFGGELFF

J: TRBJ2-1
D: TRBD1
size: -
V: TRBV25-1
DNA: TGTGCCAGCAGTGAGCAGACAGGGGGCTACAATGAGCAGTTCTTC
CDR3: CASSEQTGGYNEQFF

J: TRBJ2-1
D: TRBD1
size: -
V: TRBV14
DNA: TGTGCCAGCAGCCTCCCCGGGACAGGGAGTAATGAGCAGTTCTTC
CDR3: CASSLPGTGSNEQFF

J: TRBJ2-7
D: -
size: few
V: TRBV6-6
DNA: TGTGCCAGCAGTTACGCAGGGTCGGCCTACGAGCAGTACTTC
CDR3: CASSYAGSAYEQYF

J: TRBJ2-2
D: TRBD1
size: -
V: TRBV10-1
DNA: TGCGCCAGCAGTAGCCGGACAGGGGCCCACACCGGGGAGCTGTTTTTT
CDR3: CASSSRTGAHTGELFF

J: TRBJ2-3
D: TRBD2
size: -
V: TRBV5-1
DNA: TGCGCCAGCAGCTCGTCAGCGGGAGTCCCAGATACGCAGTATTTT
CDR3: CASSSSAGVPDTQYF

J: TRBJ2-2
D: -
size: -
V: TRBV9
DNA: TGTGCCAGCAGCGTAGACAGGTTAGCCGGGGAGCTGTTTTTT
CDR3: CASSVDRLAGELFF

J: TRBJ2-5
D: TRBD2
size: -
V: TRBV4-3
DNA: TGCGCCAGCAGCCAATGGGGGGGGTCGTTGAACACGGAGACCCAGTACTTC
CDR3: CASSQWGGSLNTETQYF

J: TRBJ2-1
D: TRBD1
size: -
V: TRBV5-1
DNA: TGCGCCAGCAGCTTAGGAGGGACAGGGACCAATGAGCAGTTCTTC
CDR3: CASSLGGTGTNEQFF

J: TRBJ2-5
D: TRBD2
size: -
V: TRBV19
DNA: TGTGCCAGTAGTATAGGACATGGGGCCGGGGGGCAAGAGACCCAGTACTTC
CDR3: CASSIGHGAGGQETQYF